This note documents a single TCR beta chain sequence. Its antigen has not been determined. Base-call qualities are not available, and no considerably larger clone is one nucleotide away. The source of the sample is a study of blood T cell repertoires in COVID-19 (dated by TCRdb to 2019 to 2021). Broadly, across the study: The collaborator samples originated in the United States, Italy and Spain and spanned the acute and convalescent phases of COVID-19. The material from the prospective study consisted of cDNA or gDNA derived from T cells, B-cell-depleted T cells, or PBMCs. Subjects who had been exposed to COVID-19, were actively infected with it, or had recovered from it provided the deeply sampled blood TCRbeta repertoires that made up the dataset. A freely available public database, intended as a resource for researchers studying the immune response to SARS-CoV-2, is where the repertoires were released. The samples were drawn from two sources: the first 160 participants of the ongoing ImmuneRACE study, and 950 to 1,500 subjects contributed by 6 global collaborators. Nearly every sample came with metadata listing a de-identified subject ID, COVID-19 status, age in years and sex. HLA class I and class II types, where available, came from metadata supplied by the sample provider rather than from assay-based typing.

Including cysteine and phenylalanine, the CDR3 has 13 amino acids. CDR3 DNA is the only sequence kept; it has 39 bases, read in frame from the first base. Sequences MNHEY (CDR1) and SVGAGI (CDR2) are obtained from the germline V gene. V is clipped by 5 bases and J by 0 bases, and the sequence between their germline boundaries is 5 bases long. TCRbeta CDR3 regions were amplified from genomic DNA by means of the immunoSEQ Assay, a bias-controlled multiplex PCR. Under the source paper's analysis protocol: Nucleated cell counts per sample were estimated from amplification of reference gene primers within the assay. Sequence reads were collapsed and filtered to measure the absolute abundance of every unique TCRbeta CDR3 rearrangement. For each sample, productive Simpson clonality was calculated as the square root of Simpson's diversity index across productive rearrangements. The source is immuneACCESS, and TCRdb retained only in-frame sequences with V and J called. Part of the clones is not carried over; for the studies checked, unresolved V genes explain less than half of this, and the remainder is unexplained. V, J and clone size reflect that table, while D and trimming were determined from the DNA. Counted in this sample were fewer than 110,000 clones; 87% of them appeared once. The top ten constitute around 3.3% of the sample.

Collaborating institutions collected whole blood in K2EDTA tubes following their own protocols. Collaborator samples were shipped for TCRbeta analysis as frozen whole blood, isolated PBMCs, or DNA extracted from either sample type. Results and caveats for the whole study, not just this receptor: The amount of clinical and demographic metadata varied by source and participant and was provided uncurated.

This TCR derives from a man between 45 and 60 years old in a cohort sampled during active COVID-19. The chain joins TRBV6-5 to TRBJ1-5; the D gene is not confidently resolved. Sequenced material: peripheral blood. The nucleotide sequence reads as follows: TGTGCCAGCAGTCAAATTAGCAATCAGCCCCAGCATTTT. It encodes CASSQISNQPQHF.